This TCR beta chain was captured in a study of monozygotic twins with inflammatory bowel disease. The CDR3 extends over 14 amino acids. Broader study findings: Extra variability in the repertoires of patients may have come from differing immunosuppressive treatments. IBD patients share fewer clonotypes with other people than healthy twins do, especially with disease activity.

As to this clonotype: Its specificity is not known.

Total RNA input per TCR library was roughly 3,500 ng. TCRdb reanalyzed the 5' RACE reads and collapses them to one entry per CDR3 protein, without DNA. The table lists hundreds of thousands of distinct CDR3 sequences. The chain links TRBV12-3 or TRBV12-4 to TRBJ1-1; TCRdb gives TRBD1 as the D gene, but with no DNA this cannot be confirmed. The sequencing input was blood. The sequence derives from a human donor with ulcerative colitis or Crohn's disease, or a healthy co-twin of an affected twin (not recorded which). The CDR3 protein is CASTPGGANTEAFF.